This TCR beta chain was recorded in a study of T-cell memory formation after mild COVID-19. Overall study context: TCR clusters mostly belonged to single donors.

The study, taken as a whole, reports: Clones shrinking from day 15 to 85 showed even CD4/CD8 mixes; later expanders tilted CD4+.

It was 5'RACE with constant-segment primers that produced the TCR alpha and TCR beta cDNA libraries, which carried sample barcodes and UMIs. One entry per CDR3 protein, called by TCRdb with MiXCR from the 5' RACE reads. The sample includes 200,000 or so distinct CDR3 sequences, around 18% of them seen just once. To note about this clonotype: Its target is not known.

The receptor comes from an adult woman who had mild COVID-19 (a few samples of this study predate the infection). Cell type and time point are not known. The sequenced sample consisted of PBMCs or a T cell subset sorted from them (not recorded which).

In DNA form, the CDR3 reads TGTGCCAGCTCACCCCTAGACAGGGACTCCCGGGAGCAGTACTTC. It translates to CASSPLDRDSREQYF. The chain combines TRBV18 with TRBJ2-7; a weak D match, TRBD1 (7 bases). Germline values: CDR1 KGHSH, CDR2 LQKENI. V shed 3 bases and J shed 7 bases, with 19 bases lying between them. The CDR3 spans 15 residues.